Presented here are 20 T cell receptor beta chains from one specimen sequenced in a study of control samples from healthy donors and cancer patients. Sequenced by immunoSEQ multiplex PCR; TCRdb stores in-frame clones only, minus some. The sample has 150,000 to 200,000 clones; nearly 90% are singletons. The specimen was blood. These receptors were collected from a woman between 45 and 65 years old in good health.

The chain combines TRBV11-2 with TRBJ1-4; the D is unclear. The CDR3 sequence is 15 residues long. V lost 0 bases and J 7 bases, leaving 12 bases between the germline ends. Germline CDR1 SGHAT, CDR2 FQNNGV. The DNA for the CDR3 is TGTGCCAGCAGCTTAGATTCCAGCTCGGTTGAAAAACTGTTTTTT. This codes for CASSLDSSSVEKLFF. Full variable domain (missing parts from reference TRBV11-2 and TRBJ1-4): EAGVAQSPRYKIIEKRQSVAFWCNPISGHATLYWYQQILGQGPKLLIQFQNNGVVDDSQLPKDRFSAERLKGVDSTLKIQPAKLEDSAVYLCASSLDSSSVEKLFFGSGTQLSVL.

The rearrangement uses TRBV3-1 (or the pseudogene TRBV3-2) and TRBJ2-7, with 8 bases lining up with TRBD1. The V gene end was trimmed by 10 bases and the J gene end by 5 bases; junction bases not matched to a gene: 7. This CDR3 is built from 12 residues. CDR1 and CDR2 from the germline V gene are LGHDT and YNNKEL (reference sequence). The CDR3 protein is CATSTGDNEQYF. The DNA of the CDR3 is TGTGCCACCTCGACAGGGGACAACGAGCAGTACTTC.

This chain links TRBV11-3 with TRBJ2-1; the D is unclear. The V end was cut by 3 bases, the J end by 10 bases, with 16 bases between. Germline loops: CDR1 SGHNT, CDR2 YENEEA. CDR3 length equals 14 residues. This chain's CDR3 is CASSLSLSLGEQFF. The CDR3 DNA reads TGTGCCAGCAGCTTGTCTCTTTCCCTGGGGGAGCAGTTCTTC.

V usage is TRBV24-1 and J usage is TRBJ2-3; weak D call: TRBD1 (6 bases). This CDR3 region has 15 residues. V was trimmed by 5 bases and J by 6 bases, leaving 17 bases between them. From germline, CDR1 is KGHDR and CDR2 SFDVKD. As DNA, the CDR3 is TGTGCCACCAGTGCTCCGGGACACCCTCGGGATACGCAGTATTTT. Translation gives CATSAPGHPRDTQYF.

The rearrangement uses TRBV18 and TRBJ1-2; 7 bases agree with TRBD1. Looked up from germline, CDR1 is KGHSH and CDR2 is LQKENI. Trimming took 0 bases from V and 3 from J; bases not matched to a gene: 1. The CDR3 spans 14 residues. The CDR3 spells CASSPPTGYYGYTF. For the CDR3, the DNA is TGTGCCAGCTCACCACCGACAGGGTACTATGGCTACACCTTC.

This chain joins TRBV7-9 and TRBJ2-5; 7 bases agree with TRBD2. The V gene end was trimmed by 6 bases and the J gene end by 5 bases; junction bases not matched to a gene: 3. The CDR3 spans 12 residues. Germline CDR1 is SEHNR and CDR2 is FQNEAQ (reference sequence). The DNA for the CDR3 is TGTGCCAGCAGAATGGGGGGGGAGACCCAGTACTTC. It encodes CASRMGGETQYF. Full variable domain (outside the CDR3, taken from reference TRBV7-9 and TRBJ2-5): DTGVSQNPRHKITKRGQNVTFRCDPISEHNRLYWYRQTLGQGPEFLTYFQNEAQLEKSRLLSDRFSAERPKGSFSTLEIQRTEQGDSAMYLCASRMGGETQYFGPGTRLLVL.

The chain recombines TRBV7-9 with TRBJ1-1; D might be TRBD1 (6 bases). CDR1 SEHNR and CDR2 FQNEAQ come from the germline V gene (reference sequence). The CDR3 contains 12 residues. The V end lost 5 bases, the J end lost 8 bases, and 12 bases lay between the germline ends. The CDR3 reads CASSPQGGEAFF. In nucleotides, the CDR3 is TGTGCCAGCAGCCCACAGGGCGGGGAAGCTTTCTTT.

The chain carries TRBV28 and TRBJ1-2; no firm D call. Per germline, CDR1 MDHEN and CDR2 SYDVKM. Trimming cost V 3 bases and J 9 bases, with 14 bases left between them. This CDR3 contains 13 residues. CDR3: CASSLLSKFSYTF. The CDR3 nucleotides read TGTGCCAGCAGTTTGTTGTCGAAATTTAGCTACACCTTC.

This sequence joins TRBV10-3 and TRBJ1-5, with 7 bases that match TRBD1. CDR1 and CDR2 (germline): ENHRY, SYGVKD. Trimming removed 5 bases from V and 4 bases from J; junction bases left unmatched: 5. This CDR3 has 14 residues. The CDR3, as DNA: TGTGCCATCAGTACGACAGGGTTGAATCAGCCCCAGCATTTT. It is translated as CAISTTGLNQPQHF.

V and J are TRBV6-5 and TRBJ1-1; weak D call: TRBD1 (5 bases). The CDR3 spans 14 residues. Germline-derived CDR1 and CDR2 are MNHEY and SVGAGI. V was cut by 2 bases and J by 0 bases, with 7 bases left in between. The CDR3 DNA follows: TGTGCCAGCAGTTACGACAGACTGAACACTGAAGCTTTCTTT. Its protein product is CASSYDRLNTEAFF.

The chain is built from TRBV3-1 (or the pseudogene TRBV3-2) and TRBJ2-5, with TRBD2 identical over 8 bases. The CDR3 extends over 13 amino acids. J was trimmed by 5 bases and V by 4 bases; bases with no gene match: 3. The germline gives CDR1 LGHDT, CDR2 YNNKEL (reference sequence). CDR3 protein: CASSPAGGETQYF. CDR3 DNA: TGTGCCAGCAGCCCGGCGGGGGGTGAGACCCAGTACTTC.

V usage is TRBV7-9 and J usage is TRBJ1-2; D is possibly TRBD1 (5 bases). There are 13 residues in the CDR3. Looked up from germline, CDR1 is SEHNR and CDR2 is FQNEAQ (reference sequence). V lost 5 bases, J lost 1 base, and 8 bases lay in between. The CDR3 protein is CASSPQGNYGYTF. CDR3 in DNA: TGTGCCAGCAGCCCCCAGGGTAACTATGGCTACACCTTC.

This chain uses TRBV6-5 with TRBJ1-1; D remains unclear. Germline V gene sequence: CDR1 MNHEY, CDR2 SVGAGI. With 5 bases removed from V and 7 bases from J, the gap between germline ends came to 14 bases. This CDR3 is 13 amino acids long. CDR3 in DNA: TGTGCCAGCAGTAGACCCCCGGGGTTTGAAGCTTTCTTT. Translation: CASSRPPGFEAFF.

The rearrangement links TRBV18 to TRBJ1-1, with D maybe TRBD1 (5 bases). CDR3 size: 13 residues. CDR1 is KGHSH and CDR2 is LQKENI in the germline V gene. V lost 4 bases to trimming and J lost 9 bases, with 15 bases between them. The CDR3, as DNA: TGTGCCAGCTCACAGACCGACAGAATGCAAGCTTTCTTT. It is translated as CASSQTDRMQAFF.

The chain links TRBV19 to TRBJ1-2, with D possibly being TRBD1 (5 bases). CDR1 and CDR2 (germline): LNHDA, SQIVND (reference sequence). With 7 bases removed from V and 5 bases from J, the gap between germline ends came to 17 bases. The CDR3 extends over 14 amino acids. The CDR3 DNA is TGTGCCAGTACCCACCGGGGCGGGCTTTATGGCTACACCTTC. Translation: CASTHRGGLYGYTF.

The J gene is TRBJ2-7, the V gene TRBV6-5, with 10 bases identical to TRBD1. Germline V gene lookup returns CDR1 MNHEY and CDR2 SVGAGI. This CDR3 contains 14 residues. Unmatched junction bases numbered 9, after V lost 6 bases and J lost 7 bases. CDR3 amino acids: CASRYRQGAGEQYF. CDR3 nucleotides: TGTGCCAGCAGGTACAGACAGGGGGCGGGTGAGCAGTACTTC.

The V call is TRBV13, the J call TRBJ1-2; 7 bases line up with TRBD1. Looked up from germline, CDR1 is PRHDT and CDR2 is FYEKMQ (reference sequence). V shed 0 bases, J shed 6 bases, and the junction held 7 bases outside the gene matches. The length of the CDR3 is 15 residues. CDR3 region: CASSLGQGGKHGYTF. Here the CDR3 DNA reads TGTGCCAGCAGCTTAGGCCAGGGGGGGAAGCATGGCTACACCTTC.

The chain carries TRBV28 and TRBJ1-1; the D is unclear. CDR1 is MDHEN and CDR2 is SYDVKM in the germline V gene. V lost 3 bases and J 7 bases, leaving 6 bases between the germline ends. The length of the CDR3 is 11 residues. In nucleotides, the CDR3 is TGTGCCAGCAGTTTTTTGAATGAAGCTTTCTTT. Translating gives CASSFLNEAFF.

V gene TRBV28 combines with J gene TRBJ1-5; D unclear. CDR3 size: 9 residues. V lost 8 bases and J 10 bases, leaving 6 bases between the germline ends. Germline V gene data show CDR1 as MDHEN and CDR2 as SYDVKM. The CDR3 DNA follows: TGTGCCAGCGCGGATCCCCAGCATTTT. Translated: CASADPQHF.

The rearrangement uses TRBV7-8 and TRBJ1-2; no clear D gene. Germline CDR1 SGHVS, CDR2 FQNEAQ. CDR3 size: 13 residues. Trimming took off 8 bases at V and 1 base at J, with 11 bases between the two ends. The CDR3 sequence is CASSEGSNYGYTF. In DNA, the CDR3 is TGTGCCAGCTCAGAAGGCAGTAACTATGGCTACACCTTC.